This passage covers 14 T cell receptor beta chains from one sample sequenced in a study of cytomegalovirus exposure and HLA in healthy donors. The PCR ran on 60 Vbeta and 13 Jbeta primers. Some clones are missing from TCRdb's copy, which holds only in-frame ones; the method was immunoSEQ multiplex PCR. The data show fewer than 150,000 clones, roughly four fifths seen once. Sample: PBMCs. Receptors were obtained from a human donor in good health.

The CDR3 nucleotides read TGTGCCAGCAGCAATAGATACAGGGCTCCTGAAGCTTTCTTT. This translates into CASSNRYRAPEAFF. The chain carries TRBV21-1 and TRBJ1-1; the table's D call of TRBD1 was not tested on the DNA. TRBV21-1 is a pseudogene locus. The CDR3 is 14 residues long.

The chain links TRBV7-3 to TRBJ2-1, with a weak D call TRBD2 (5 bases). The V end was cut by 2 bases, the J end by 2 bases, with 16 bases between. This CDR3 region has 17 residues. Germline-derived CDR1 and CDR2 are SGHTA and FQGTGA. CDR3 loop: CASSLELGSETYNEQFF. The CDR3 DNA sequence: TGTGCCAGCAGCTTAGAGCTGGGTAGCGAGACCTACAATGAGCAGTTCTTC.

This clone came up once. V and J are TRBV20-1 and TRBJ2-7, with D perhaps matching TRBD2 (5 bases). The length of the CDR3 is 11 residues. From germline, CDR1 is DFQATT and CDR2 SNEGSKA (reference sequence). The V gene lost 3 bases and the J gene lost 3 bases, with 6 bases spanning the gap. The CDR3 sequence: CSASRGYEQYF. The CDR3 DNA sequence: TGCAGTGCTAGTCGGGGCTACGAGCAGTACTTC.

This chain uses TRBV18 with TRBJ2-3; D call uncertain. The CDR3 is 15 amino acids. The V and J ends lost 2 bases and 3 bases respectively, with 12 bases between them. Germline CDR1 is KGHSH and CDR2 is LQKENI. The CDR3 nucleotides read TGTGCCAGCTCACCAGAATTCGGGTTTACAGATACGCAGTATTTT. It specifies CASSPEFGFTDTQYF.

The chain links TRBV18 to TRBJ2-7, with 10 positions matching TRBD2. Germline CDR1 and CDR2: KGHSH and LQKENI. V gave up 2 bases and J gave up 6 bases; unmatched junction bases: 7. This CDR3 is built from 15 residues. DNA of the CDR3: TGTGCCAGCTCACCAGAGTCTAGCGGGAGAAGCGAGCAGTACTTC. This translates into CASSPESSGRSEQYF.

This clone was seen only a few times. V is TRBV10-3 and J is TRBJ1-2; TRBD1 matches at 8 bases. V gave up 6 bases and J gave up 0 bases; unmatched junction bases: 0. Per germline, CDR1 ENHRY and CDR2 SYGVKD. The CDR3 has 13 residues. The CDR3: CAIRDRANYGYTF. Here the CDR3 DNA reads TGTGCCATCAGGGACAGGGCTAACTATGGCTACACCTTC.

The V gene is TRBV11-3, the J gene TRBJ2-1; 9 bases match TRBD2. Germline V gene data show CDR1 as SGHNT and CDR2 as YENEEA. CDR3 length: 15 residues. V was pared by 0 bases and J by 4 bases, with 1 base of the junction left unmatched. Here the CDR3 reads CASSLEREGYNEQFF. The CDR3 DNA reads as TGTGCCAGCAGCTTAGAGCGGGAGGGATACAATGAGCAGTTCTTC.

This clone has a handful of counts. The chain has TRBV28 and TRBJ2-1; 10 nucleotides agree with TRBD2. Germline V gives CDR1 MDHEN, CDR2 SYDVKM. CDR3 length: 16 residues. Trimming cost V 8 bases and J 7 bases; bases outside gene matches: 14. CDR3 loop: CASGGVTSGKLNEQFF. In nucleotides, the CDR3 is TGTGCCAGCGGGGGGGTCACTAGCGGGAAGTTAAATGAGCAGTTCTTC. The full variable domain, its missing parts supplied by reference TRBV28 and TRBJ2-1, is DVKVTQSSRYLVKRTGEKVFLECVQDMDHENMFWYRQDPGLGLRLIYFSYDVKMKEKGDIPEGYSVSREKKERFSLILESASTNQTSMYLCASGGVTSGKLNEQFFGPGTRLTVL.

V is TRBV11-2 and J is TRBJ2-5, with 14 bases aligning to TRBD2. From germline, CDR1 is SGHAT and CDR2 FQNNGV. This CDR3 is 17 amino acids long. The V segment lost 0 bases and the J segment 7 bases; nucleotides outside the gene matches: 7. The DNA for the CDR3 is TGTGCCAGCAGCTTAGACAGGAGACTAGCGGGGGGGTTGACCCAGTACTTC. Amino acid sequence: CASSLDRRLAGGLTQYF.

The rearrangement joins TRBV5-6 to TRBJ1-6, with 7 nucleotides matching TRBD1. Germline lookup yields CDR1 SGHDT and CDR2 YYEEEE. Trimming removed 0 bases from V and 8 bases from J; junction bases left unmatched: 2. The CDR3 is made up of 14 amino acids. CDR3 nucleotides: TGTGCCAGCAGCTTGGAGACAGGGTATTCACCCCTCCACTTT. Translated: CASSLETGYSPLHF.

This chain uses TRBV7-3 with TRBJ2-5, with 9 bases that match TRBD2. CDR3 length: 15 residues. From germline, CDR1 is SGHTA and CDR2 FQGTGA. V shed 2 bases, J shed 5 bases, and the junction held 6 bases outside the gene matches. This CDR3 is CASSLHPSGVETQYF. CDR3 bases: TGTGCCAGCAGCTTACATCCTAGCGGGGTCGAGACCCAGTACTTC.

The V gene is TRBV2, the J gene TRBJ2-7; D call uncertain. This CDR3 contains 15 residues. V was trimmed by 3 bases and J by 0 bases, leaving 12 bases between them. CDR1 and CDR2 from the germline V gene are SNHLY and FYNNEI. The CDR3 region is CASSEPVGYSYEQYF. The DNA of the CDR3 is TGTGCCAGCAGTGAGCCGGTGGGCTACTCCTACGAGCAGTACTTC.

In DNA form, the CDR3 reads TGTGCCAGCAGCTCAGGATTGGGACAGAACTATGGCTACACCTTC. The encoded protein is CASSSGLGQNYGYTF. The J gene is TRBJ1-2, the V gene TRBV7-9; 7 nucleotides match TRBD1. The trim removed 4 bases at V and 2 bases at J, leaving 7 bases unmatched. Per germline, CDR1 SEHNR and CDR2 FQNEAQ (reference sequence). The CDR3 contains 15 residues.

This rearrangement joins TRBV5-5 to TRBJ1-4; D not certain. Trimming took off 4 bases at V and 7 bases at J, with 8 bases between the two ends. The CDR3 contains 12 residues. The germline gives CDR1 SGHKS, CDR2 YYEKEE (reference sequence). CDR3 sequence: CASSPLGEKLFF. CDR3 bases: TGTGCCAGCAGCCCACTTGGTGAAAAACTGTTTTTT.